Listed here is a single T cell receptor beta chain. This record comes from a study of blood T cell repertoires in COVID-19. Study-wide background: COVID-19 samples from acute and convalescent phases originated in the United States, Italy and Spain. T cells, B-cell-depleted T cells, or PBMCs supplied cDNA or gDNA.

This CDR3 has 13 amino acids. Trimming at V came to 2 bases and at J to 3 bases, leaving 0 bases not matched to a gene. The germline gives CDR1 ENHRY, CDR2 SYGVKD. The authors' processing: Estimation of nucleated cell counts relied on the amplification of reference gene primers. TCRdb's table, derived via immunoSEQ multiplex PCR, lists solely in-frame clones and lacks some. V and J calls and clone size follow that table, whereas D and trimming were derived from the DNA. The sample includes tens of thousands of clones, 80% to 90% of them seen just once. Sequenced sample: peripheral blood. This sequence joins TRBV10-3 and TRBJ2-5; the match to TRBD1 covers 7 bases. The TCR sequence derives from a human donor in a cohort sampled during active COVID-19. The CDR3, as DNA: TGTGCCATCAGTGAGGACAGGGAAGAGACCCAGTACTTC. Protein product: CAISEDREETQYF.